A selection of T cell receptor beta chains follows, all from one sample in a study of cytomegalovirus exposure and HLA in healthy donors. TCRdb's table, derived via immunoSEQ multiplex PCR, lists solely in-frame clones and lacks some. The sample has more than 120,000 clones; under 90% are singletons. Sequencing used PBMCs. The receptor set was obtained from a male donor in good health and CMV-seronegative. Each CDR3 is given with its conserved first and last residue. Fields, in order: D gene, J gene, clone size, V gene, CDR3 protein, CDR3 DNA. The D gene is left open where the match is weak. A row's size may be missing; if present it is once, few, many or a size class.

D gene: NA
J gene: TRBJ2-5
clone size: NA
V gene: TRBV29-1
CDR3 protein: CSVLQVGETQYF
CDR3 DNA: TGCAGCGTTCTACAGGTGGGGGAGACCCAGTACTTC

D gene: NA
J gene: TRBJ1-4
clone size: NA
V gene: TRBV7-2
CDR3 protein: CASSTGRKEKLFF
CDR3 DNA: TGTGCCAGCAGCACAGGACGGAAGGAGAAACTGTTTTTT

D gene: TRBD2
J gene: TRBJ2-7
clone size: NA
V gene: TRBV27
CDR3 protein: CASNLAGPAYEQYF
CDR3 DNA: TGTGCCAGCAATCTAGCGGGACCTGCCTACGAGCAGTACTTC

D gene: NA
J gene: TRBJ2-1
clone size: NA
V gene: TRBV2
CDR3 protein: CASSEENSFNEQFF
CDR3 DNA: TGTGCCAGCAGTGAAGAGAACTCTTTCAATGAGCAGTTCTTC

D gene: TRBD2
J gene: TRBJ2-4
clone size: NA
V gene: TRBV11-1
CDR3 protein: CASSLGGGSNIQYF
CDR3 DNA: TGTGCCAGCAGCCTAGGAGGCGGGAGTAACATTCAGTACTTC

D gene: NA
J gene: TRBJ1-1
clone size: NA
V gene: TRBV4-3
CDR3 protein: CASSQVEGRGVYTEAFF
CDR3 DNA: TGCGCCAGCAGCCAAGTGGAGGGTCGAGGAGTGTACACTGAAGCTTTCTTT

D gene: NA
J gene: TRBJ1-1
clone size: NA
V gene: TRBV10-2
CDR3 protein: CASSERGNTEAFF
CDR3 DNA: TGCGCCAGCAGTGAAAGAGGGAACACTGAAGCTTTCTTT

D gene: TRBD2
J gene: TRBJ2-5
clone size: NA
V gene: TRBV30
CDR3 protein: CAWMSGGAKTQYF
CDR3 DNA: TGTGCCTGGATGTCCGGGGGGGCCAAGACCCAGTACTTC

D gene: TRBD1
J gene: TRBJ2-1
clone size: NA
V gene: TRBV5-1
CDR3 protein: CASSCLPGQGYNEQFF
CDR3 DNA: TGCGCCAGCAGCTGCCTCCCGGGACAGGGTTACAATGAGCAGTTCTTC

D gene: TRBD2
J gene: TRBJ2-3
clone size: NA
V gene: TRBV19
CDR3 protein: CASSPRTSGYTDTQYF
CDR3 DNA: TGTGCCAGTAGTCCTCGGACTAGCGGATACACAGATACGCAGTATTTT

D gene: NA
J gene: TRBJ2-1
clone size: few
V gene: TRBV5-1
CDR3 protein: CASGREDSYNEQFF
CDR3 DNA: TGCGCCAGCGGAAGGGAGGACTCCTACAATGAGCAGTTCTTC

D gene: TRBD1
J gene: TRBJ2-1
clone size: NA
V gene: TRBV9
CDR3 protein: CASSATSGTGLYNEQFF
CDR3 DNA: TGTGCCAGCAGCGCCACGTCCGGGACAGGGCTTTACAATGAGCAGTTCTTC

D gene: TRBD2
J gene: TRBJ2-2
clone size: NA
V gene: TRBV19
CDR3 protein: CASSMSLAGGRNTGELFF
CDR3 DNA: TGTGCCAGTAGTATGAGTTTAGCGGGAGGGAGGAACACCGGGGAGCTGTTTTTT

D gene: NA
J gene: TRBJ2-3
clone size: NA
V gene: TRBV7-2
CDR3 protein: CASSQGPGARDTQYF
CDR3 DNA: TGTGCCAGCAGTCAAGGGCCAGGGGCGAGGGATACGCAGTATTTT

D gene: TRBD1
J gene: TRBJ2-3
clone size: NA
V gene: TRBV27
CDR3 protein: CATNPGGPDTQYF
CDR3 DNA: TGTGCCACAAACCCAGGGGGCCCAGATACGCAGTATTTT

D gene: NA
J gene: TRBJ2-7
clone size: NA
V gene: TRBV19
CDR3 protein: CASTPSSGGNYEQYF
CDR3 DNA: TGTGCCAGTACCCCGTCATCAGGCGGGAACTACGAGCAGTACTTC

D gene: TRBD2
J gene: TRBJ2-3
clone size: NA
V gene: TRBV6-5
CDR3 protein: CASSYSVAGATDTQYF
CDR3 DNA: TGTGCCAGCAGTTACTCGGTAGCGGGAGCCACAGATACGCAGTATTTT

D gene: TRBD1
J gene: TRBJ2-1
clone size: NA
V gene: TRBV7-3
CDR3 protein: CASSERTGVNEQFF
CDR3 DNA: TGTGCCAGCAGCGAACGGACAGGGGTCAATGAGCAGTTCTTC

D gene: TRBD2
J gene: TRBJ2-1
clone size: NA
V gene: TRBV7-9
CDR3 protein: CASSLMASGRWWEQFF
CDR3 DNA: TGTGCCAGCAGCTTAATGGCTAGCGGGAGGTGGTGGGAGCAGTTCTTC

D gene: TRBD2
J gene: TRBJ2-3
clone size: NA
V gene: TRBV19
CDR3 protein: CASRAGTRGGDTQYF
CDR3 DNA: TGTGCCAGTAGGGCCGGGACGCGGGGGGGAGATACGCAGTATTTT

D gene: TRBD2
J gene: TRBJ2-3
clone size: NA
V gene: TRBV7-2
CDR3 protein: CASSFSGSSTDTQYF
CDR3 DNA: TGTGCCAGCAGCTTCAGCGGGAGTTCGACAGATACGCAGTATTTT

D gene: TRBD2
J gene: TRBJ2-1
clone size: few
V gene: TRBV5-8
CDR3 protein: CASSLALGGSSNEQFF
CDR3 DNA: TGTGCCAGCAGCTTGGCCCTAGGCGGGAGTTCTAATGAGCAGTTCTTC

D gene: NA
J gene: TRBJ1-1
clone size: NA
V gene: TRBV15
CDR3 protein: CATSRGDRLNTEAFF
CDR3 DNA: TGTGCCACCAGCAGGGGCGACAGACTGAACACTGAAGCTTTCTTT

D gene: TRBD1
J gene: TRBJ2-7
clone size: once
V gene: TRBV7-2
CDR3 protein: CASSLGGQGDEQYF
CDR3 DNA: TGTGCCAGCAGCTTAGGGGGACAGGGAGACGAGCAGTACTTC

D gene: NA
J gene: TRBJ2-7
clone size: NA
V gene: TRBV7-2
CDR3 protein: CASSFGGSSVLYEQYF
CDR3 DNA: TGTGCCAGCAGCTTTGGGGGGAGCTCCGTCCTCTACGAGCAGTACTTC

D gene: TRBD2
J gene: TRBJ2-7
clone size: few
V gene: TRBV7-9
CDR3 protein: CASSLSGTRAYEQYF
CDR3 DNA: TGTGCCAGCAGCTTGTCCGGGACTAGGGCCTACGAGCAGTACTTC

D gene: TRBD1
J gene: TRBJ2-7
clone size: NA
V gene: TRBV9
CDR3 protein: CASSVTGVSYEQYF
CDR3 DNA: TGTGCCAGCAGCGTGACAGGGGTCTCCTACGAGCAGTACTTC

D gene: TRBD2
J gene: TRBJ2-3
clone size: NA
V gene: TRBV29-1
CDR3 protein: CSASGGIITDTQYF
CDR3 DNA: TGCAGCGCCTCGGGGGGAATTATCACAGATACGCAGTATTTT

D gene: NA
J gene: TRBJ1-5
clone size: once
V gene: TRBV7-8
CDR3 protein: CASSYSQNQPQHF
CDR3 DNA: TGTGCCAGCAGCTACAGTCAAAATCAGCCCCAGCATTTT

D gene: NA
J gene: TRBJ2-7
clone size: few
V gene: TRBV21-1
CDR3 protein: CASSPLGLAGAGEQYF
CDR3 DNA: TGTGCCAGCAGCCCACTGGGACTAGCGGGAGCCGGCGAGCAGTACTTC

D gene: NA
J gene: TRBJ2-7
clone size: NA
V gene: TRBV5-6
CDR3 protein: CASSHARRLSGYEQYF
CDR3 DNA: TGTGCCAGCAGCCATGCCCGACGACTGTCGGGCTACGAGCAGTACTTC

D gene: NA
J gene: TRBJ2-7
clone size: NA
V gene: TRBV30
CDR3 protein: CAWIGWGEQYF
CDR3 DNA: TGTGCCTGGATTGGGTGGGGCGAGCAGTACTTC

D gene: TRBD1
J gene: TRBJ1-2
clone size: few
V gene: TRBV4-1
CDR3 protein: CASSPSLGTAYGYTF
CDR3 DNA: TGCGCCAGCAGCCCATCCTTGGGGACAGCCTATGGCTACACCTTC

D gene: NA
J gene: TRBJ2-3
clone size: NA
V gene: TRBV6-5
CDR3 protein: CASSYDGGYTDTQYF
CDR3 DNA: TGTGCCAGCAGTTACGACGGCGGGTACACAGATACGCAGTATTTT

D gene: NA
J gene: TRBJ1-2
clone size: once
V gene: TRBV30
CDR3 protein: CAWSGTEKGFTF
CDR3 DNA: TGTGCCTGGAGTGGGACAGAGAAAGGGTTCACCTTC

D gene: TRBD1
J gene: TRBJ1-1
clone size: NA
V gene: TRBV6-5
CDR3 protein: CASSWTGVTEAFF
CDR3 DNA: TGTGCCAGCAGTTGGACAGGGGTGACTGAAGCTTTCTTT

D gene: NA
J gene: TRBJ2-1
clone size: NA
V gene: TRBV25-1
CDR3 protein: CASSEYTPSNEQFF
CDR3 DNA: TGTGCCAGCAGTGAATACACTCCGAGTAATGAGCAGTTCTTC

D gene: NA
J gene: TRBJ1-2
clone size: NA
V gene: TRBV4-3
CDR3 protein: CASSQDRANWGHGYTF
CDR3 DNA: TGCGCCAGCAGCCAAGATAGGGCCAACTGGGGCCATGGCTACACCTTC

D gene: NA
J gene: TRBJ1-2
clone size: NA
V gene: TRBV27
CDR3 protein: CASSPGGGGYTF
CDR3 DNA: TGTGCCAGCAGCCCGGGGGGTGGAGGCTACACCTTC

D gene: TRBD2
J gene: TRBJ2-7
clone size: once
V gene: TRBV19
CDR3 protein: CATQWSGSYEQYF
CDR3 DNA: TGTGCCACCCAGTGGAGCGGGAGCTACGAGCAGTACTTC

D gene: NA
J gene: TRBJ2-1
clone size: few
V gene: TRBV13
CDR3 protein: CASSLAVSYNEQFF
CDR3 DNA: TGTGCCAGCAGCTTGGCCGTATCCTACAATGAGCAGTTCTTC

D gene: TRBD1
J gene: TRBJ1-2
clone size: NA
V gene: TRBV30
CDR3 protein: CAWNPRTGRYGYTF
CDR3 DNA: TGTGCCTGGAACCCGAGGACAGGGAGGTATGGCTACACCTTC

D gene: TRBD1
J gene: TRBJ2-5
clone size: NA
V gene: TRBV11-2
CDR3 protein: CASSPLPDRGSKETQYF
CDR3 DNA: TGTGCCAGCAGCCCACTCCCGGACAGGGGAAGTAAAGAGACCCAGTACTTC

D gene: NA
J gene: TRBJ2-7
clone size: NA
V gene: TRBV28
CDR3 protein: CASSLYEQYF
CDR3 DNA: TGTGCCAGCAGCCTATACGAGCAGTACTTC

D gene: NA
J gene: TRBJ2-1
clone size: NA
V gene: TRBV25-1
CDR3 protein: CASSEPGFGNEQFF
CDR3 DNA: TGTGCCAGCAGTGAACCAGGGTTTGGCAATGAGCAGTTCTTC

D gene: TRBD2
J gene: TRBJ2-7
clone size: few
V gene: TRBV11-2
CDR3 protein: CASSSQRDGEQYF
CDR3 DNA: TGTGCCAGCAGCTCCCAGCGGGATGGCGAGCAGTACTTC

D gene: NA
J gene: TRBJ1-2
clone size: NA
V gene: TRBV7-9
CDR3 protein: CASSLRQGKNYGYTF
CDR3 DNA: TGTGCCAGCAGCTTAAGGCAGGGGAAGAACTATGGCTACACCTTC

D gene: NA
J gene: TRBJ1-3
clone size: NA
V gene: TRBV7-2
CDR3 protein: CASSPEGSPGNTIYF
CDR3 DNA: TGTGCCAGCAGCCCCGAGGGATCCCCTGGAAACACCATATATTTT

D gene: NA
J gene: TRBJ1-1
clone size: NA
V gene: TRBV29-1
CDR3 protein: CSALQDLNTEAFF
CDR3 DNA: TGCAGCGCTTTACAGGACCTCAACACTGAAGCTTTCTTT

D gene: NA
J gene: TRBJ2-5
clone size: few
V gene: TRBV6-1
CDR3 protein: CASSEVGGGGDETQYF
CDR3 DNA: TGTGCCAGCAGTGAAGTTGGCGGCGGAGGGGATGAGACCCAGTACTTC

D gene: NA
J gene: TRBJ1-1
clone size: NA
V gene: TRBV30
CDR3 protein: CAWSPGGFAEAFF
CDR3 DNA: TGTGCCTGGAGTCCGGGGGGATTCGCTGAAGCTTTCTTT

D gene: TRBD2
J gene: TRBJ2-7
clone size: NA
V gene: TRBV27
CDR3 protein: CASRLAGDYEQYF
CDR3 DNA: TGTGCCAGCAGACTAGCGGGAGACTACGAGCAGTACTTC

D gene: TRBD2
J gene: TRBJ2-3
clone size: NA
V gene: TRBV6-8
CDR3 protein: CASSYHVVGGPKDTQYF
CDR3 DNA: TGTGCCAGCAGTTACCACGTCGTGGGAGGGCCGAAAGATACGCAGTATTTT

D gene: NA
J gene: TRBJ1-5
clone size: NA
V gene: TRBV7-7
CDR3 protein: CASSLAGWNQPQHF
CDR3 DNA: TGTGCTAGCAGCTTAGCGGGCTGGAATCAGCCCCAGCATTTT

D gene: NA
J gene: TRBJ2-7
clone size: NA
V gene: TRBV30
CDR3 protein: CGVGGYEQYF
CDR3 DNA: TGTGGGGTAGGGGGTTACGAGCAGTACTTC